This TCR beta chain was documented in a study of CD8+CD57+ T cells in acquired aplastic anemia. For the study at large: Each DNA sample taken from sorted CD4+ and CD8+ cells came to 3 to 4 ug on average. Healthy donor sequencing depth: around 10 million CD4+, roughly 11 million CD8+ reads.

Study results and limitations: Roughly 30 CD8+ CDR3 sequences occurred in both the patients and the controls.

This clonotype was seen repeatedly, ten times or more. Its target is unknown. The study profiled TCR beta VDJ and CDR3 using genomic DNA as template. TCRdb reanalysed the reads using MiXCR and keeps one entry per CDR3 protein. Of around 400,000 distinct CDR3 sequences in the sample, 65% to 80% were seen once. Sequences were obtained from sorted CD4+, CD8+, or CD8+CD57+ T cells (not recorded which) from PBMCs. The origin of this receptor is a human donor in good health, serving as a control.

For the CDR3, the DNA is TGTGCCAGCGGACAGGGCTGGGGCTATGGCTACACCTTC. Its translation: CASGQGWGYGYTF. The chain couples TRBV27 to TRBJ1-2, with TRBD1 matching over 8 bases. V was clipped by 8 bases and J by 4 bases; unmatched bases: 6. CDR3 length: 13 amino acids. The germline V gene has CDR1 MNHEY and CDR2 SMNVEV (reference sequence).